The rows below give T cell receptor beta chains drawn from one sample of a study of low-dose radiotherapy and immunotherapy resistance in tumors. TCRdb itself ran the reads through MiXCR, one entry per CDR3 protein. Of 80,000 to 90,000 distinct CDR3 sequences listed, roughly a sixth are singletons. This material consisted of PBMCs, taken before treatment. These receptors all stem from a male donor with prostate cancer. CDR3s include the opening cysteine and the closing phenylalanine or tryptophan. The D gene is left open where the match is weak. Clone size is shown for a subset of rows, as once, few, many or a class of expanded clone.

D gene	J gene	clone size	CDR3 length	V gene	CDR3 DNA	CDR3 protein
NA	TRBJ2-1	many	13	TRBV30	TGTGCCTGGGCAGACACAATCTACAATGAGCAGTTCTTC	CAWADTIYNEQFF
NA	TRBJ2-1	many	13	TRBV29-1	TGCAGCGTTGAGGGGGCTCTCTACAATGAGCAGTTCTTC	CSVEGALYNEQFF
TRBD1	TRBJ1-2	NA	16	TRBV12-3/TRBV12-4	TGTGCCAGCAGTTTAGCCCCGACAGGGGGGAACTATGGCTACACCTTC	CASSLAPTGGNYGYTF
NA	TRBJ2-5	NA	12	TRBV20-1	TGCAGTGCTAGAGGTCGGGGGGAGACCCAGTACTTC	CSARGRGETQYF
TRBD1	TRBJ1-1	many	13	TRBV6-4	TGTGCCAGCAGTGACCCGTTAACAGGGGTGAGTCTCTTT	CASSDPLTGVSLF
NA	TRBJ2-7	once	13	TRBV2	TGTGCCAGCAGAGAAAGTCGCAGGGACGAGCAGTACTTC	CASRESRRDEQYF
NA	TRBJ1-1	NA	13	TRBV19	TGTGCCAGCACAGCCGGGTCCTTCGGGGAAGCTTTCTTT	CASTAGSFGEAFF
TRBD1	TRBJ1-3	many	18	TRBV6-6	TGTGCCAGCAGCCATCTAGTTGGCAGGGGGCATTTTGGAAACACCATATATTTT	CASSHLVGRGHFGNTIYF
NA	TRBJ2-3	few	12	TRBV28	TGTGCCAGCAGTCCTCAGGTCTATACGCAGTATTTT	CASSPQVYTQYF
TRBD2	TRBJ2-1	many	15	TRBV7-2	TGTGCCAGCAGCTCCCTAGCGGGGGGTCCCAATGAGCAGTTCTTC	CASSSLAGGPNEQFF
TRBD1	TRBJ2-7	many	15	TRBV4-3	TGCGCCAGCAGCCCGCGGACAGGGAGATCCTACGAGCAGTACTTC	CASSPRTGRSYEQYF
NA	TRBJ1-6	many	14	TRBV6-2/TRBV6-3	TGTGCCAGCAGTTACTCGGAAGGACGATCACCCCTCCACTTT	CASSYSEGRSPLHF
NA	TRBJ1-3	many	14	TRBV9	TGTGCCAGCAGTGAAGGGGGGTCTGGAAACACCATATATTTT	CASSEGGSGNTIYF
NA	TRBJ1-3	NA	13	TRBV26	TGTGCCAGCAGTTCCGCCTCTGGAAACACCATATATTTT	CASSSASGNTIYF
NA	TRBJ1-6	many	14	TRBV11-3	TGTGCCAGCAGCTTAAGTCAGGAAAATTCACCCCTCCACTTT	CASSLSQENSPLHF
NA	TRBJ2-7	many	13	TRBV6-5	TGTGCCAGCAGGCCGGACAAGACCTACGAGCAGTACTTC	CASRPDKTYEQYF
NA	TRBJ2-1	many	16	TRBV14	TGTGCCAGCAGCCAAGTACTAGGAGGTTCCTACAATGAGCAGTTCTTC	CASSQVLGGSYNEQFF
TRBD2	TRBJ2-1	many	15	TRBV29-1	TGCAGCGTAGCGGGACTAGCGGGGGGTTACAATGAGCAGTTCTTC	CSVAGLAGGYNEQFF
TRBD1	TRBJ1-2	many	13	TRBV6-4	TGTGCCAGCAGTGACTGGACAGGGGGCAGCTACACCTTC	CASSDWTGGSYTF
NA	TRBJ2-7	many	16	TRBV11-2	TGTGCCAGCAGCTTTAGCCCGTCTACCAGGGGTTACGAGCAGTACTTC	CASSFSPSTRGYEQYF
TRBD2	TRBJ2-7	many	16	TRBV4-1	TGCGCCAGCAGCCAAGAAGCATTAGCGGGGATCTACGAGCAGTACTTC	CASSQEALAGIYEQYF
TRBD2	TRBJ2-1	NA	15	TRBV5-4	TGTGCCAGCGGTTTTGCGACTAGCGCCGGCAATGAGCAGTTCTTC	CASGFATSAGNEQFF
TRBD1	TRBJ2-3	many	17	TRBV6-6	TGTGCCAGCAGTTCCTCACAGGGGGCGGAGGGCACAGATACGCAGTATTTT	CASSSSQGAEGTDTQYF
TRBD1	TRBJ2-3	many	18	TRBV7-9	TGTGCCAGCCACTCCCGGGACAGGGGGCGAGGGAACACAGATACGCAGTATTTT	CASHSRDRGRGNTDTQYF
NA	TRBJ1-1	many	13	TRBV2	TGTGCCAGCAGGAGAGAAGCGGTCCCCGAAGCTTTCTTT	CASRREAVPEAFF
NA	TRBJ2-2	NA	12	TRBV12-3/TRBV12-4	TGTGCCAGCAGTTTTGCCTCCGGGGAGCTGTTTTTT	CASSFASGELFF
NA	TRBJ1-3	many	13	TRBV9	TGTGCCAGCAGCGTAGGGTGGGGAAACACCATATATTTT	CASSVGWGNTIYF
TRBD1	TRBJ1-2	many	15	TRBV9	TGTGCCAGCAGCGCTTCCGGGACAGGGCGGGGTGGCTACACCTTC	CASSASGTGRGGYTF
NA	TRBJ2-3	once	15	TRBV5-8	TGTGCCAGCAGCATAAGGAGGGGTAGCACAGATACGCAGTATTTT	CASSIRRGSTDTQYF
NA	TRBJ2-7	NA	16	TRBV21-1	TGTGCCAGCACAAACTACCAGGAGGACTGCTCCTACGAGCAGTACTTC	CASTNYQEDCSYEQYF
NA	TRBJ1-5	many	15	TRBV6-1	TGTGCCAGCAGTCCGCTCCTCGAACGAGATCAGCCCCAGCATTTT	CASSPLLERDQPQHF
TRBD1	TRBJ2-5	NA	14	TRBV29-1	TGCAGCGCCGAAACCGGGACAGCAGAAGAGACCCAGTACTTC	CSAETGTAEETQYF
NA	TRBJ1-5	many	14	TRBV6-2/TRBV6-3	TGTGCCAGCAGTGTAGAGGCTGGCAATCAGCCCCAGCATTTT	CASSVEAGNQPQHF
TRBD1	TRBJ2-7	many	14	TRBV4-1	TGCGCCAGCAGCGGAGACAGGGGGCCCTACGAGCAGTACTTC	CASSGDRGPYEQYF
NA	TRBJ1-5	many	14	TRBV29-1	TGCAGCTCCCCAGGAGCACAGTCCAATCAGCCCCAGCATTTT	CSSPGAQSNQPQHF
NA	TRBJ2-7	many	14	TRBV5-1	TGCGCCAGCAGCCCGGGGCCGGAGTTCCCGGACGGTAACTTC	CASSPGPEFPDGNF
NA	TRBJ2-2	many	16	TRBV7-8	TGTGCCAGCAGCTTAGAAGGATTGCTTGACACCGGGGAGCTGTTTTTT	CASSLEGLLDTGELFF
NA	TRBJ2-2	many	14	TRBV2	TGTGCCAGCACTCCTCAGGGTAACACCGGGGAGCTGTTTTTT	CASTPQGNTGELFF
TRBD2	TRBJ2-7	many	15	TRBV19	TGTGCCAGTAGTAGGGGTGGCGGGGGCTCCTACGAGCAGTACTTC	CASSRGGGGSYEQYF
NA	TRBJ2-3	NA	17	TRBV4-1	TGCGCCAGCAGCCAAGTGATTCGGATGGTCGGCACAGATACGCAGTATTTT	CASSQVIRMVGTDTQYF
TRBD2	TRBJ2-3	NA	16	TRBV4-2	TGTGCCAGCAGCCAGGGGACTAGCGGACGCACAGATACGCAGTATTTT	CASSQGTSGRTDTQYF
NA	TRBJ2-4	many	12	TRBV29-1	TGCAGCGTCGAGGTAACCAAAAACATTCAGTACTTC	CSVEVTKNIQYF
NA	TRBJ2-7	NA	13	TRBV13	TGTGCCAGCGGTCCCCGGGACGGCTACGAGCAGTACTTC	CASGPRDGYEQYF
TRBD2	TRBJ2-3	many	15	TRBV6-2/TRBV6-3	TGTGCCAGCAGGAGAAGCGGGGGGGCCGCAGATACGCAGTATTTT	CASRRSGGAADTQYF
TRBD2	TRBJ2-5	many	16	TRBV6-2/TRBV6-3	TGTGCCAGCATCCCCGGACTAGCGGGATTTCAAGAGACCCAGTACTTC	CASIPGLAGFQETQYF
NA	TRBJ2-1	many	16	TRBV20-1	TGCAGTGCTAGAGATCCTCGCGGGGGCCGCCAGAATGAGCAGTTCTTC	CSARDPRGGRQNEQFF
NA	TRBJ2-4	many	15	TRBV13	TGTGCCAGCAGTTTACGACTTGGGACCAAAAACATTCAGTACTTC	CASSLRLGTKNIQYF